A single sample is the source of the 23 T cell receptor beta chains below, sequenced in a study of cytomegalovirus exposure and HLA in healthy donors. The PCR ran on 60 Vbeta and 13 Jbeta primers. This table comes from immunoSEQ multiplex PCR, and its TCRdb copy is limited to in-frame clones, with some not included. The data hold around 130,000 clones, with approximately 70% observed a single time. Sequenced input: PBMCs. These receptors were taken from a woman in her fifties or sixties in good health and CMV-seropositive.

The chain carries TRBV6-5 and TRBJ2-7; tentatively, D is TRBD2 (5 bases). Germline V gene sequence: CDR1 MNHEY, CDR2 SVGAGI. The length of the CDR3 is 14 residues. V was shortened by 0 bases and J by 0 bases, with 6 bases between the two germline ends. CDR3 in amino acids: CASSYSAGSYEQYF. The CDR3, as DNA: TGTGCCAGCAGTTACTCGGCGGGCTCCTACGAGCAGTACTTC.

V is TRBV11-2 and J is TRBJ1-1; TRBD1 matches at 9 bases. This CDR3 contains 14 residues. Germline V gene lookup returns CDR1 SGHAT and CDR2 FQNNGV. J gave up 5 bases and V 5 bases, and 6 bases lay outside the gene matches. Here the CDR3 reads CASSVLQGATEAFF. The CDR3 region has the DNA TGTGCCAGCAGCGTATTACAGGGGGCGACTGAAGCTTTCTTT. The full variable domain, completed using reference TRBV11-2 and TRBJ1-1, is EAGVAQSPRYKIIEKRQSVAFWCNPISGHATLYWYQQILGQGPKLLIQFQNNGVVDDSQLPKDRFSAERLKGVDSTLKIQPAKLEDSAVYLCASSVLQGATEAFFGQGTRLTVV.

The genes are TRBV6-1 and TRBJ2-3; 11 bases agree with TRBD1. The CDR3 length is 17 residues. Germline V gene lookup returns CDR1 MNHNS and CDR2 SASEGT. V shed 2 bases, J shed 5 bases, and the junction held 9 bases outside the gene matches. The CDR3 reads CASSELGQGAIGDTQYF. The CDR3 nucleotides read TGTGCCAGCAGTGAACTTGGACAGGGGGCTATCGGAGATACGCAGTATTTT.

Note on this clone: At one end, the junction sequence differs from germline, possibly due to a read error. The V and J genes are TRBV7-9 and TRBJ2-1, with TRBD2 matching 7 bases. The CDR3 runs 14 residues. Germline CDR1 reads SEHNR; CDR2 reads FQNEAQ (reference sequence). The CDR3 sequence is CSSSWDYGNNEQFF. CDR3 sequence (DNA): TGTTCCAGCAGCTGGGACTACGGGAACAATGAGCAGTTCTTC.

The rearrangement links TRBV18 to TRBJ1-4, with 7 bases aligning to TRBD1. J was trimmed by 4 bases and V by 5 bases; bases with no gene match: 4. The CDR3 runs 14 residues. The germline gives CDR1 KGHSH, CDR2 LQKENI. The CDR3 is CASSIGTVNEKLFF. DNA for the CDR3: TGTGCCAGCTCAATCGGGACAGTTAATGAAAAACTGTTTTTT. Complete variable domain (other parts from reference TRBV18 and TRBJ1-4): NAGVMQNPRHLVRRRGQEARLRCSPMKGHSHVYWYRQLPEEGLKFMVYLQKENIIDESGMPKERFSAEFPKEGPSILRIQQVVRGDSAAYFCASSIGTVNEKLFFGSGTQLSVL.

V usage is TRBV6-1 and J usage is TRBJ1-2, with TRBD1 identical over 7 bases. Unmatched junction bases numbered 12, after V lost 7 bases and J lost 4 bases. This CDR3 has 15 amino acids. Germline values: CDR1 MNHNS, CDR2 SASEGT. The CDR3 DNA sequence: TGTGCCAGCACAGGAAGGGACAGTGGCCCCTATGGCTACACCTTC. It yields the protein CASTGRDSGPYGYTF.

This chain joins TRBV5-6 and TRBJ1-6; 7 bases are shared with TRBD1. V lost 4 bases, J lost 0 bases, and 10 bases stayed unmatched. CDR3 size: 18 residues. The germline CDR1 and CDR2 sequences are SGHDT and YYEEEE. CDR3 in DNA: TGTGCCAGCAGCACCCGACCGACAGGGAGCTCCTATAATTCACCCCTCCACTTT. Protein: CASSTRPTGSSYNSPLHF.

V usage is TRBV7-9 and J usage is TRBJ1-2; no firm D call. CDR3 size: 14 residues. V lost 4 bases and J lost 2, with 11 bases in between. CDR1 and CDR2 from the germline V gene are SEHNR and FQNEAQ (reference sequence). The CDR3 DNA reads as TGTGCCAGCAGCTCAAGCACGGGGAACTATGGCTACACCTTC. Its protein is CASSSSTGNYGYTF.

A few counts support this clone. Distinct nucleotide sequences in the sample also encode this CDR3. V and J are TRBV4-1 and TRBJ2-1; possibly TRBD1 for D (6 bases). CDR3 length: 14 residues. V shed 6 bases and J shed 1 base, with 10 bases lying between them. Germline V gene data show CDR1 as MGHRA and CDR2 as YSYEKL. CDR3 nucleotides: TGCGCCAGCAGTCAGGACAGTTCCTACAATGAGCAGTTCTTC. This encodes CASSQDSSYNEQFF.

The gene calls are TRBV15 and TRBJ2-1, with unresolved D. Germline V gene data show CDR1 as LNHNV and CDR2 as YYDKDF (reference sequence). V was clipped by 0 bases and J by 0 bases, with 6 bases between them. The CDR3 is 15 residues long. The CDR3 sequence is CATSRDRSSYNEQFF. CDR3 in DNA: TGTGCCACCAGCAGAGATAGGAGCTCCTACAATGAGCAGTTCTTC.

This clone was counted once. The chain recombines TRBV11-2 with TRBJ1-2; a weak D match, TRBD1 (6 bases). The germline V gene encodes CDR1 SGHAT and CDR2 FQNNGV. V was cut by 1 base and J by 7 bases, with 19 bases left in between. This CDR3 has 16 amino acids. CDR3 coding DNA: TGTGCCAGCAGCTTAGGTCGGCAACAGGGCCTCCTTGGCTACACCTTC. This sequence encodes CASSLGRQQGLLGYTF.

This chain connects TRBV9 to TRBJ2-3; a possible D gene is TRBD1 (6 bases). V was pared by 5 bases and J by 5 bases, with 12 bases between. Germline lookup yields CDR1 SGDLS and CDR2 YYNGEE. The CDR3 spans 13 residues. The CDR3 sequence: CASRGTREDTQYF. The CDR3 DNA reads TGTGCCAGCAGGGGGACAAGGGAAGATACGCAGTATTTT.

This rearrangement joins TRBV6-5 to TRBJ2-2; 7 positions match TRBD2. V trimming: 2 bases; J trimming: 6 bases; junction bases outside the gene matches: 9. Per the germline V gene, CDR1 is MNHEY and CDR2 is SVGAGI. This CDR3 spans 16 amino acids. CDR3 bases: TGTGCCAGCAGTTACGGGGGGGTCCCATCCCCCGGGGAGCTGTTTTTT. Amino acids: CASSYGGVPSPGELFF.

This chain links TRBV4-2 with TRBJ1-1, with TRBD1 identical over 8 bases. CDR1 LGHNA and CDR2 YNFKEQ come from the germline V gene. This CDR3 spans 14 amino acids. The trim removed 3 bases at V and 5 bases at J, leaving 5 bases unmatched. CDR3 sequence reads: CASSQPGGQTEAFF. The CDR3 nucleotides read TGTGCCAGCAGCCAGCCAGGGGGCCAAACTGAAGCTTTCTTT.

The chain links TRBV7-3 to TRBJ2-7; tentative D call: TRBD1 (5 bases). In germline, CDR1 is SGHTA, CDR2 FQGTGA. Deletions cut 0 bases from V and 3 bases from J, with 12 bases between. The CDR3 is 15 residues long. The DNA for the CDR3 is TGTGCCAGCAGCTTAACAGCCCTAAGGGGCTACGAGCAGTACTTC. Translated, it gives CASSLTALRGYEQYF.

This clone has just a few counts. This rearrangement joins TRBV14 to TRBJ2-3, with 11 bases matching TRBD2. Looked up from germline, CDR1 is SGHDN and CDR2 is FVKESK. V was pared by 5 bases and J by 5 bases, with 9 bases of the junction left unmatched. This CDR3 region has 16 residues. The CDR3 loop reads CASSSDLAGGGDTQYF. Written as DNA, the CDR3 is TGTGCCAGCAGCTCCGATCTAGCGGGGGGCGGAGATACGCAGTATTTT.

The chain couples TRBV5-1 to TRBJ1-3; D not resolved. V was shortened by 6 bases and J by 0 bases, with 13 bases between the two germline ends. Germline CDR1 reads SGHRS; CDR2 reads YFSETQ. This CDR3 contains 15 residues. CDR3 sequence (DNA): TGCGCCAGCAAAGTGGCCGTCTCCTCTGGAAACACCATATATTTT. The encoded protein is CASKVAVSSGNTIYF.

This chain joins TRBV7-9 and TRBJ1-1; TRBD1 is a possible D gene (5 bases). In germline, CDR1 is SEHNR, CDR2 FQNEAQ (reference sequence). The V end lost 1 base, the J end lost 2 bases, and 11 bases lay between the germline ends. CDR3 length equals 15 residues. DNA of the CDR3: TGTGCCAGCAGCTTAGGGGGCAGGACCAACACTGAAGCTTTCTTT. It is translated as CASSLGGRTNTEAFF.

This clone was detected only a few times. The rearrangement uses TRBV9 and TRBJ2-1; 12 bases align to TRBD1. Germline V gene lookup returns CDR1 SGDLS and CDR2 YYNGEE. This CDR3 is built from 15 residues. After removal of 7 bases from V and 8 bases from J, the junction contained 10 bases not matched to a gene. CDR3 coding DNA: TGTGCCAGCGCACGAGGGACAGGGGGCTGGGATGAGCAGTTCTTC. Translation: CASARGTGGWDEQFF.

This clone came up a few times. The genes are TRBV7-8 and TRBJ2-7; 11 bases agree with TRBD1. V lost 5 bases to trimming and J lost 3 bases; unmatched junction nucleotides: 3. Germline CDR1 SGHVS, CDR2 FQNEAQ. The CDR3 extends over 14 amino acids. Written as DNA, the CDR3 is TGTGCCAGCAGCAAAGGGACAGGGGGCTACGAGCAGTACTTC. Encoded protein: CASSKGTGGYEQYF.

The gene calls are TRBV7-3 and TRBJ2-3, with TRBD2 matching 10 bases. Per the germline V gene, CDR1 is SGHTA and CDR2 is FQGTGA. The length of the CDR3 is 19 residues. Trimming at V came to 2 bases and at J to 1 base, leaving 12 bases not matched to a gene. Here the CDR3 DNA reads TGTGCCAGCAGCTTACGGGGGGTGTTAGCGGGGGGCCGCACAGATACGCAGTATTTT. It codes for CASSLRGVLAGGRTDTQYF.

This clone was counted a few times. The J gene is TRBJ1-4, the V gene TRBV4-1; TRBD1 matches 7 bases. V trimming: 4 bases; J trimming: 5 bases; junction bases outside the gene matches: 4. The CDR3 runs 14 residues. CDR1 and CDR2 (germline): MGHRA, YSYEKL. The CDR3 protein is CASSLRDSNEKLFF. For the CDR3, the DNA is TGCGCCAGCAGCCTCCGGGACAGCAATGAAAAACTGTTTTTT.

The V call is TRBV4-2, the J call TRBJ1-6; a possible D gene is TRBD1 (6 bases). Germline CDR1 reads LGHNA; CDR2 reads YNFKEQ. The CDR3 runs 13 residues. V was cut by 3 bases and J by 18 bases, with 18 bases left in between. CDR3 region: CASSQGPGGAPHF. DNA for the CDR3: TGTGCCAGCAGCCAGGGGCCGGGGGGGGCTCCCCACTTT.